This T cell receptor beta chain was obtained from a study of beta chain features in type 1 diabetes. Study background: Over all samples combined, about 99,000,000 sorted cells were examined.

This CDR3 is 18 amino acids long. J lost 3 bases, V lost 2 bases, and 12 bases had no gene match. Germline values: CDR1 ENHRY, CDR2 SYGVKD. As concerns this clone: Its target is unknown.

The sequenced template was cDNA made from the entire isolated RNA. Clones were read by immunoSEQ multiplex PCR, and TCRdb kept only the in-frame ones, dropping some. The table shows 130,000 to 150,000 clones, with 48% occurring only once. The study's findings and limits: Whether HLA type affects TCRB rearrangement stayed undetermined in the present work. Sequencing used cDNA, and cells with high TCR expression could therefore be over-represented.

V gene TRBV10-3 combines with J gene TRBJ2-4; TRBD2 matches 8 bases. Sample: Tregs from blood. The receptor was isolated from a man aged 18 to 35 in good health. CDR3 sequence (DNA): TGTGCCATCAGTGAGCCGACACTCGGGGGGGGAGGCAAAAACATTCAGTACTTC. It encodes CAISEPTLGGGGKNIQYF.